The 31 T cell receptor beta chains below all came from one sample that was sequenced in a study of cytomegalovirus exposure and HLA in healthy donors. PCR involved 60 Vbeta and 13 Jbeta primers. TCRdb's table, derived via immunoSEQ multiplex PCR, lists solely in-frame clones and lacks some. The sample yields approximately 150,000 clones, about 80% seen once. Specimen: PBMCs. The receptors originated from a middle-aged woman in good health and CMV-seropositive.

With respect to this clone: This CDR3 is also generated by other DNA sequences in the sample. This chain links TRBV7-9 with TRBJ2-3; unclear D gene. V gave up 4 bases and J gave up 2 bases, with 10 bases separating them. From germline, CDR1 is SEHNR and CDR2 FQNEAQ (reference sequence). This CDR3 has 14 amino acids. The CDR3 sequence: CASSSPPNTDTQYF. CDR3 bases: TGTGCCAGCAGCTCCCCCCCTAACACAGATACGCAGTATTTT.

This clone occurred a few times. The rearrangement links TRBV6-5 to TRBJ1-6; D gene unclear. V lost 8 bases, J lost 4 bases, and 6 bases lay in between. Germline CDR1 and CDR2: MNHEY and SVGAGI. CDR3 size: 12 residues. As DNA, the CDR3 is TGTGCCAGCCGAGAATATAATTCACCCCTCCACTTT. Translation gives CASREYNSPLHF.

V is TRBV5-6 and J is TRBJ2-5, with D possibly being TRBD1 (7 bases). The tail of the sequence fits TRBJ2-7 better, so the J call may be wrong. This CDR3 spans 14 amino acids. CDR1 is SGHDT, CDR2 YYEEEE, per germline. This CDR3 is CASSLSGGFYEQYF. In DNA form, the CDR3 reads TGTGCCAGCAGCTTGTCAGGGGGGTTCTACGAGCAGTACTTC.

This clone was counted between two and nine times. V and J are TRBV2 and TRBJ2-1; D gene unclear. This CDR3 region has 11 residues. Looked up from germline, CDR1 is SNHLY and CDR2 is FYNNEI. Trimming removed 3 bases at V and 10 bases at J, with 7 bases between. The CDR3 sequence: CASSEQIEQFF. CDR3 DNA sequence: TGTGCCAGCAGTGAGCAGATCGAGCAGTTCTTC.

This chain joins TRBV13 and TRBJ2-7, with TRBD2 matching 10 bases. The germline CDR1 and CDR2 sequences are PRHDT and FYEKMQ (reference sequence). The CDR3 is made up of 15 amino acids. V lost 5 bases to trimming and J lost 0 bases; unmatched junction nucleotides: 4. The CDR3 here is CASSGGLADSYEQYF. The CDR3 bases are TGTGCCAGCAGCGGAGGACTAGCGGACTCCTACGAGCAGTACTTC.

The rearrangement links TRBV9 to TRBJ2-7; 13 positions match TRBD2. Germline V gene data show CDR1 as SGDLS and CDR2 as YYNGEE. The junction had 3 bases not matched to a gene; V was cut back by 2 bases and J by 1 base. The CDR3 sequence is 16 residues long. In nucleotides, the CDR3 is TGTGCCAGCAGCGTTACTAGCGGGGGGGGTTCCTACGAGCAGTACTTC. Amino acid sequence: CASSVTSGGGSYEQYF.

This sequence joins TRBV7-2 and TRBJ2-7, with D tentatively TRBD2 (6 bases). The germline V gene has CDR1 SGHTA and CDR2 FQGNSA. V shed 6 bases and J shed 2 bases, with 17 bases lying between them. The CDR3 is 15 residues long. CDR3 DNA: TGTGCCAGCAGTCCTCTGGGTAGCGGCACCTACGAGCAGTACTTC. It codes for CASSPLGSGTYEQYF.

The chain is built from TRBV7-9 and TRBJ1-2; maybe TRBD1 (5 bases). CDR3 length: 14 amino acids. V lost 1 base, J lost 8 bases, and 14 bases lay in between. CDR1 and CDR2 (germline): SEHNR, FQNEAQ (reference sequence). The CDR3 here is CASSLGGAAGGYTF. The CDR3 DNA is TGTGCCAGCAGCTTAGGTGGGGCCGCGGGGGGCTACACCTTC.

This clone was found a few times. The chain is built from TRBV13 and TRBJ2-5; possible D gene TRBD2, 6 bases. The V end lost 6 bases, the J end lost 2 bases, and 10 bases lay between the germline ends. The CDR3 has 13 amino acids. The germline V gene encodes CDR1 PRHDT and CDR2 FYEKMQ (reference sequence). The CDR3 protein is CASRERVQETQYF. The CDR3 DNA reads TGTGCCAGCAGGGAGCGGGTACAAGAGACCCAGTACTTC.

V is TRBV4-2 and J is TRBJ2-7, with 7 bases matching TRBD1. This CDR3 comprises 16 residues. CDR1 and CDR2 from the germline V gene are LGHNA and YNFKEQ. V dropped 0 bases and J dropped 2; count of bases not matched to a gene: 7. The CDR3 spells CASSQEVQGPPYEQYF. The CDR3 bases are TGTGCCAGCAGCCAAGAGGTACAGGGGCCCCCCTACGAGCAGTACTTC.

This clone was observed a single time. V is TRBV10-2 and J is TRBJ2-3, with 11 bases aligning to TRBD2. The CDR3 is 13 residues long. Germline CDR1 WSHSY, CDR2 SAAADI. V lost 6 bases and J lost 6; bases outside the gene matches: 2. This chain's CDR3 is CASRPSGRDTQYF. As DNA, the CDR3 is TGCGCCAGCAGACCTAGCGGGAGGGATACGCAGTATTTT.

The gene calls are TRBV6-1 and TRBJ2-5; D gene unclear. The germline CDR1 and CDR2 sequences are MNHNS and SASEGT. The CDR3 spans 13 residues. Trimming removed 6 bases at V and 5 bases at J, with 13 bases between. In DNA, the CDR3 is TGTGCCAGCAGGCCCCCAGCACAGGAGACCCAGTACTTC. Its translation is CASRPPAQETQYF.

The chain is built from TRBV27 and TRBJ2-7, with D unresolved. The germline gives CDR1 MNHEY, CDR2 SMNVEV (reference sequence). The CDR3 spans 14 residues. V lost 5 bases and J 5 bases, leaving 16 bases between the germline ends. The CDR3 reads CASSPLLQSNEQYF. CDR3 DNA: TGTGCCAGCAGTCCCCTCCTGCAGTCCAACGAGCAGTACTTC.

The CDR3 DNA follows: TGTGCCTGGAGTCGGCAGGGCCCTCAGCCCCAGCATTTT. Protein sequence: CAWSRQGPQPQHF. The chain is built from TRBV30 and TRBJ1-5; D is perhaps TRBD1 (5 bases). Germline CDR1 GTSNPN, CDR2 SVGIG (reference sequence). Trimming left V 2 bases short and J 6 bases short, with 11 bases between. The CDR3 runs to 13 residues.

The chain employs TRBV28 and TRBJ2-5, with D uncertain. The CDR3 is 12 amino acids. Trimming took off 6 bases at V and 1 base at J, with 6 bases between the two ends. From germline, CDR1 is MDHEN and CDR2 SYDVKM. The CDR3 DNA follows: TGTGCCAGCAGCCAGATCCAAGAGACCCAGTACTTC. Amino acid sequence: CASSQIQETQYF.

The rearrangement uses TRBV6-1 and TRBJ2-1; 8 bases map to TRBD2. Germline assignment: CDR1 MNHNS and CDR2 SASEGT. V lost 4 bases to trimming and J lost 7 bases; unmatched junction nucleotides: 15. CDR3 size: 17 residues. CDR3: CASSVRLAFPSRNEQFF. The CDR3 bases are TGTGCCAGCAGTGTTCGACTAGCGTTTCCAAGTCGGAATGAGCAGTTCTTC.

This sequence joins TRBV28 and TRBJ2-1, with 11 bases that match TRBD2. Germline CDR1 and CDR2: MDHEN and SYDVKM. Trimming cost V 4 bases and J 8 bases; bases outside gene matches: 7. CDR3 length equals 15 residues. The CDR3 DNA is TGTGCCAGCAGTTCTATAGCGGGAGGGAAATATGAGCAGTTCTTC. It codes for CASSSIAGGKYEQFF.

This clone has more than one count but fewer than ten. The chain uses TRBV6-5 and TRBJ2-3; 7 nucleotides agree with TRBD2. The CDR3 contains 12 residues. The germline V gene has CDR1 MNHEY and CDR2 SVGAGI. Trimming at V came to 6 bases and at J to 3 bases, leaving 0 bases not matched to a gene. The CDR3 DNA is TGTGCCAGCAGGGGAGGGACAGATACGCAGTATTTT. Encoded protein: CASRGGTDTQYF.

The rearrangement links TRBV7-8 to TRBJ1-2; unclear D gene. V was cut by 0 bases and J by 7 bases, with 9 bases left in between. Per the germline V gene, CDR1 is SGHVS and CDR2 is FQNEAQ. There are 13 residues in the CDR3. This chain's CDR3 is CASSLALRAGYTF. CDR3 nucleotides: TGTGCCAGCAGCTTAGCGCTGAGGGCTGGCTACACCTTC.

CDR3 DNA sequence: TGCGCCAGCAGCCAAGGATCGAGCTCCTACAATGAGCAGTTCTTC. Translation gives CASSQGSSSYNEQFF. This rearrangement joins TRBV4-1 to TRBJ2-1; D gene ambiguous. Germline V gene sequence: CDR1 MGHRA, CDR2 YSYEKL. Trimming cost V 1 base and J 0 bases, with 7 bases left between them. The CDR3 is 15 amino acids.

The chain combines TRBV6-6 with TRBJ1-5; D remains unclear. There are 14 residues in the CDR3. CDR1 and CDR2 (germline): MNHNY, SVGAGI (reference sequence). The ends were cut back, 5 bases at V and 7 bases at J, with 15 bases in the middle. CDR3 sequence (DNA): TGTGCCAGCAGTGGTTCGGGGAAAGACCAGCCCCAGCATTTT. It is translated as CASSGSGKDQPQHF.

V and J are TRBV5-4 and TRBJ2-5, with 12 bases that match TRBD1. V lost 3 bases, J lost 12 bases, and 9 bases stayed unmatched. Germline lookup yields CDR1 SGHNT and CDR2 YYREEE (reference sequence). The CDR3 runs 14 residues. CDR3 amino acids: CASSSVGTGGAEYF. CDR3 bases: TGTGCCAGCAGCTCGGTCGGGACAGGGGGCGCCGAGTACTTC.

This clone appeared a few times. CDR3 bases: TGTGCTAGTGGTTTGGACCCAAGACAGCCCACAGATACGCAGTATTTT. Translating gives CASGLDPRQPTDTQYF. This chain uses TRBV12-5 with TRBJ2-3; a possible D gene is TRBD1 (5 bases). Trimming took off 1 base at V and 2 bases at J, with 13 bases between the two ends. Germline CDR1 is LGHNT and CDR2 is FRNRAP. This CDR3 has 16 amino acids.

This CDR3 reads CASSLGVDEKLFF. The CDR3 DNA is TGTGCCAGCAGCTTGGGTGTAGATGAAAAACTGTTTTTT. The gene calls are TRBV5-4 and TRBJ1-4, with D unresolved. V dropped 0 bases and J dropped 6 bases, with 6 bases sitting between them. This CDR3 has 13 amino acids. Germline-derived CDR1 and CDR2 are SGHNT and YYREEE (reference sequence).

The V gene is TRBV7-9, the J gene TRBJ2-2; D might be TRBD2 (6 bases). The germline V gene encodes CDR1 SEHNR and CDR2 FQNEAQ (reference sequence). The V and J ends lost 9 bases and 6 bases respectively, with 32 bases between them. The length of the CDR3 is 19 residues. CDR3 sequence: CASPVPEQDYQPKAGELFF. DNA for the CDR3: TGTGCCAGTCCCGTTCCCGAACAGGACTACCAACCGAAAGCCGGGGAGCTGTTTTTT.

J is TRBJ2-6 and V is TRBV6-6; D call uncertain. This CDR3 contains 13 residues. Trimming stripped 7 bases from V and 0 bases from J, with 4 bases between. The germline V gene encodes CDR1 MNHNY and CDR2 SVGAGI (reference sequence). CDR3 region: CASMSSGANVLTF. CDR3 DNA sequence: TGTGCCAGCATGAGCTCTGGGGCCAACGTCCTGACTTTC.

V gene TRBV7-2 combines with J gene TRBJ2-3; D is unclear. Trimming took 4 bases from V and 3 from J, leaving 11 bases between them. The CDR3 contains 14 residues. CDR1 and CDR2 (germline): SGHTA, FQGNSA. CDR3 sequence reads: CASSSYLGTDTQYF. The CDR3 DNA is TGTGCCAGCAGCTCGTACCTCGGGACAGATACGCAGTATTTT.

This clone occurred a few times. The chain employs TRBV29-1 and TRBJ2-7, with 9 bases identical to TRBD1. There are 12 residues in the CDR3. The V gene's germline CDR1 is SQVTM and CDR2 ANQGSEA. Trimming took 4 bases from V and 6 from J; bases not matched to a gene: 4. The CDR3 reads CSVALTGGEQYF. DNA for the CDR3: TGCAGCGTTGCCCTGACAGGGGGCGAGCAGTACTTC.

The rearrangement links TRBV10-3 to TRBJ2-7; TRBD1 aligns across 8 bases. Germline trimming cut 4 bases from V and 4 bases from J; bases unmatched to any gene: 9. The CDR3 covers 15 residues. The germline V gene encodes CDR1 ENHRY and CDR2 SYGVKD. The CDR3 DNA follows: TGTGCCATCAGTGGCGGACAGGGTGAAGGGTACGAGCAGTACTTC. Translated, it gives CAISGGQGEGYEQYF.

DNA of the CDR3: TGCGCCAGCAGCTTTACCAGCGGGAGCGAGACCCAGTACTTC. Amino acid sequence: CASSFTSGSETQYF. J is TRBJ2-5 and V is TRBV5-1; 8 nucleotides align to TRBD2. The germline V gene has CDR1 SGHRS and CDR2 YFSETQ. The CDR3 is made up of 14 amino acids. After removal of 2 bases from V and 5 bases from J, the junction contained 5 bases not matched to a gene.

The chain recombines TRBV2 with TRBJ1-5, with D uncertain. Germline lookup yields CDR1 SNHLY and CDR2 FYNNEI. V shed 6 bases and J shed 6 bases, with 18 bases lying between them. The CDR3 extends over 15 amino acids. The CDR3 DNA is TGTGCCAGCAGCCCTAATAGCGGGCGGACTCAGCCCCAGCATTTT. Translated, it gives CASSPNSGRTQPQHF.